The next 3 T cell receptor beta chains were all read from a single sample in a study of OX40 agonist ivuxolimab in advanced cancers. The protocol was immunoSEQ multiplex PCR, while the TCRdb copy is restricted to in-frame clones and leaves out a portion. The sample carries some 87,000 clones, around 90% recorded once. The material sequenced was CD4+ or CD8+ T cells sorted from blood, taken in a trial of the OX40 agonist ivuxolimab. These receptor sequences come from an adult with an advanced solid tumor such as melanoma, head and neck, liver or kidney cancer.

This clone occurred a few times. This chain uses TRBV4-3 with TRBJ2-3; D perhaps matches TRBD2 (5 bases). The CDR3 is 17 residues long. The ends were cut back, 1 base at V and 1 base at J, with 15 bases in the middle. In germline, CDR1 is LGHNA, CDR2 YSLEER. The CDR3 sequence is CASSQGSSGFRTDTQYF. CDR3 bases: TGCGCCAGCAGCCAAGGTTCCAGCGGTTTTCGCACAGATACGCAGTATTTT.

The chain is built from TRBV28 and TRBJ1-2; D possibly corresponds to TRBD1 (5 bases). The CDR3 covers 13 residues. Germline V gene lookup returns CDR1 MDHEN and CDR2 SYDVKM. Trimming shortened V by 5 bases and J by 2 bases, and 9 bases separated the two germline ends. The CDR3 region has the DNA TGTGCCAGCAGTGGTGACAGAAACTATGGCTACACCTTC. This translates into CASSGDRNYGYTF.

V and J are TRBV9 and TRBJ2-7, with D tentatively TRBD1 (5 bases). V lost 4 bases and J lost 2, with 16 bases in between. This CDR3 comprises 15 residues. Germline V lookup: CDR1 SGDLS, CDR2 YYNGEE. The CDR3 reads CASSPRVQAAYEQYF. DNA for the CDR3: TGTGCCAGCAGCCCCCGAGTACAGGCAGCCTACGAGCAGTACTTC.